The clone carrying this T cell receptor beta chain was counted ten times or more. The antigen is not known. Germline loops: CDR1 SGHVS, CDR2 FQNEAQ. Trimming pared 3 bases from V and 7 bases from J, leaving 10 bases between. The CDR3 is made up of 13 amino acids. Individual cDNA molecules received unique molecular identifiers. TCRdb recomputed calls from the 5' RACE reads with MiXCR, one row per CDR3 protein. The sample carries about 83,000 distinct CDR3 sequences, 8.5% to 12% recorded once. This record comes from a study of early T cells in non-severe SARS-CoV-2 infection. Study background: Investigators sequenced bulk RNA drawn from unsorted whole blood, and chains remained unpaired.

The study, taken as a whole, reports: VDJdb matching, biased toward anti-spike CD8 responses, missed private and CD4 specificities.

This chain joins TRBV7-8 and TRBJ2-1; D gene ambiguous. This TCR was recovered from an adult who was a healthcare worker with PCR-confirmed SARS-CoV-2 infection or an uninfected control (not recorded which). The source material was whole blood, sampled at baseline. The CDR3 here is CASSLGRLNEQFF. DNA of the CDR3: TGTGCCAGCAGCTTGGGCCGTCTAAATGAGCAGTTCTTC.